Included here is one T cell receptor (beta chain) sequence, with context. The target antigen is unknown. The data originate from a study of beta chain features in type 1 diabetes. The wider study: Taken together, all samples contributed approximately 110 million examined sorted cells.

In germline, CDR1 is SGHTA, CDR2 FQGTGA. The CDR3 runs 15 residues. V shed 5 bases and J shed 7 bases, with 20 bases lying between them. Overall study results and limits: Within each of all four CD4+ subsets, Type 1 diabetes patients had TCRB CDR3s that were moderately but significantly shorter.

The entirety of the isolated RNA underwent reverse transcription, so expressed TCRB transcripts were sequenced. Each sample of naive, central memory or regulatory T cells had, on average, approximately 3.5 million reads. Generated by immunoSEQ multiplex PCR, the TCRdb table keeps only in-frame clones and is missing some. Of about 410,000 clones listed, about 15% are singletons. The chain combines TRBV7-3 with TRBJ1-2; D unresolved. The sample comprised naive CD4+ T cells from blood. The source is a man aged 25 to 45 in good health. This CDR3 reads CASSKDGNTDRGYTF. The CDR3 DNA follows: TGTGCCAGCAGCAAAGACGGTAATACCGACCGTGGCTACACCTTC. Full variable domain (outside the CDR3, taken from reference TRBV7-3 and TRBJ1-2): GAGVSQTPSNKVTEKGKYVELRCDPISGHTALYWYRQSLGQGPEFLIYFQGTGAADDSGLPNDRFFAVRPEGSVSTLKIQRTERGDSAVYLCASSKDGNTDRGYTFGSGTRLTVV.